The rows below give T cell receptor beta chains drawn from one sample of a study of CD8 T cells in ankylosing spondylitis. A single record per CDR3 protein comes from TCRdb applying MiXCR to the 5' RACE reads. The sample records 500,000 to 550,000 distinct CDR3 sequences, roughly 12% being singletons. Sample: blood, either unsorted or a sorted T cell fraction (not recorded which). The receptors originated from a male donor with ankylosing spondylitis. The CDR3 runs from the conserved cysteine through the conserved F or W. A D gene is named only where the DNA matches it firmly. Some rows mark clone size as missing; the rest say once, few, many or name a class of expanded clone.

j_gene: TRBJ2-3
v_gene: TRBV25-1
d_gene: .
abundance: few
CDR3aa: CASSSRSPIFLDTQYF
CDR3nt: TGTGCCAGCAGTTCGCGCAGCCCGATTTTTTTGGATACGCAGTATTTT

j_gene: TRBJ2-1
v_gene: TRBV5-1
d_gene: TRBD1
abundance: .
CDR3aa: CASRPGTGPFRSYNEQFF
CDR3nt: TGCGCCAGCAGGCCTGGGACAGGACCCTTTCGTTCCTACAATGAGCAGTTCTTC

j_gene: TRBJ1-2
v_gene: TRBV20-1
d_gene: .
abundance: few
CDR3aa: CSARDPPTDPNYGYTF
CDR3nt: TGCAGTGCTAGAGATCCCCCGACAGATCCTAACTATGGCTACACCTTC

j_gene: TRBJ1-2
v_gene: TRBV24-1
d_gene: .
abundance: few
CDR3aa: CATSDRGYGYTF
CDR3nt: TGTGCCACCAGTGATAGAGGCTATGGCTACACCTTC

j_gene: TRBJ2-1
v_gene: TRBV4-1
d_gene: TRBD2
abundance: few
CDR3aa: CASSQEGLAGGPREFF
CDR3nt: TGCGCCAGCAGCCAAGAGGGACTAGCGGGAGGCCCTAGGGAGTTCTTC

j_gene: TRBJ2-7
v_gene: TRBV6-2/TRBV6-3
d_gene: TRBD2
abundance: .
CDR3aa: CASSSRMREGYEQYF
CDR3nt: TGTGCCAGCAGTTCCCGAATGCGGGAGGGATACGAGCAGTACTTC

j_gene: TRBJ1-1
v_gene: TRBV5-1
d_gene: .
abundance: .
CDR3aa: CASSLVSASNTEAFF
CDR3nt: TGCGCCAGCAGCTTGGTTTCAGCCTCGAACACTGAAGCTTTCTTT

j_gene: TRBJ2-3
v_gene: TRBV12-3/TRBV12-4
d_gene: .
abundance: .
CDR3aa: CASSRMQPTDTQYF
CDR3nt: TGTGCCAGCAGTAGGATGCAGCCCACAGATACGCAGTATTTT

j_gene: TRBJ2-3
v_gene: TRBV5-1
d_gene: .
abundance: .
CDR3aa: CASSLVKTTDTQYF
CDR3nt: TGCGCCAGCAGCTTGGTCAAGACTACCGATACGCAGTATTTT

j_gene: TRBJ1-2
v_gene: TRBV3-1
d_gene: .
abundance: few
CDR3aa: CASSQDWRNYGYTF
CDR3nt: TGTGCCAGCAGCCAAGATTGGCGGAACTATGGCTACACCTTC

j_gene: TRBJ1-2
v_gene: TRBV13
d_gene: .
abundance: few
CDR3aa: CASSLESVGYTF
CDR3nt: TGTGCCAGCAGCTTAGAGTCAGTCGGCTACACCTTC

j_gene: TRBJ1-5
v_gene: TRBV20-1
d_gene: TRBD1
abundance: .
CDR3aa: CSARDRKTGWNQPQHF
CDR3nt: TGCAGTGCTAGAGATCGAAAGACAGGGTGGAATCAGCCCCAGCATTTT

j_gene: TRBJ1-1
v_gene: TRBV7-9
d_gene: .
abundance: many
CDR3aa: CASSLRGMNTEAFF
CDR3nt: TGCGCCAGCAGCTTGAGGGGTATGAACACTGAAGCTTTCTTT

j_gene: TRBJ1-2
v_gene: TRBV5-6
d_gene: .
abundance: few
CDR3aa: CASGELSYGYTF
CDR3nt: TGTGCCTCCGGGGAATTAAGCTATGGCTACACCTTC

j_gene: TRBJ1-5
v_gene: TRBV10-3
d_gene: .
abundance: few
CDR3aa: CAISADRSNQPQHF
CDR3nt: TGTGCCATCAGCGCAGACAGGAGCAATCAGCCCCAGCATTTT

j_gene: TRBJ2-1
v_gene: TRBV7-2
d_gene: TRBD2
abundance: few
CDR3aa: CASRYGLARGYNEQFF
CDR3nt: TGTGCCAGCAGATATGGACTAGCGCGGGGATACAATGAGCAGTTCTTC

j_gene: TRBJ1-3
v_gene: TRBV6-1
d_gene: .
abundance: .
CDR3aa: CASSVLIRSGNTIYF
CDR3nt: TGTGCCAGCAGTGTCCTGATTCGCTCTGGAAACACCATATATTTT

j_gene: TRBJ1-1
v_gene: TRBV29-1
d_gene: .
abundance: many
CDR3aa: CSVERERWGEAFF
CDR3nt: TGCAGCGTAGAGAGGGAGAGGTGGGGTGAAGCTTTCTTT

j_gene: TRBJ2-5
v_gene: TRBV7-2
d_gene: .
abundance: .
CDR3aa: CASSLAGARSETQYF
CDR3nt: TGTGCCAGCAGCTTAGCCGGGGCTAGGTCCGAGACCCAGTACTTC

j_gene: TRBJ1-5
v_gene: TRBV6-1
d_gene: .
abundance: many
CDR3aa: CASSEAADNQPQHF
CDR3nt: TGTGCCAGCAGTGAAGCGGCAGATAATCAGCCCCAGCATTTT

j_gene: TRBJ2-3
v_gene: TRBV10-3
d_gene: .
abundance: few
CDR3aa: CAISSTTDPSTDTQYF
CDR3nt: TGTGCCATCAGCTCCACGACAGACCCTAGCACAGATACGCAGTATTTT

j_gene: TRBJ2-5
v_gene: TRBV11-2
d_gene: .
abundance: .
CDR3aa: CASSWSGTQETQYF
CDR3nt: TGTGCCAGCAGCTGGTCCGGGACTCAAGAGACCCAGTACTTC

j_gene: TRBJ2-3
v_gene: TRBV29-1
d_gene: .
abundance: many
CDR3aa: CSVPPKAVSTDTQYF
CDR3nt: TGCAGCGTTCCCCCTAAGGCAGTGAGCACAGATACGCAGTATTTT

j_gene: TRBJ1-4
v_gene: TRBV4-2
d_gene: .
abundance: .
CDR3aa: CASSRAPVGGEKLFF
CDR3nt: TGTGCCAGCAGTAGAGCCCCAGTAGGGGGTGAAAAACTGTTTTTT

j_gene: TRBJ1-5
v_gene: TRBV27
d_gene: .
abundance: few
CDR3aa: CASSWEGGQPQHF
CDR3nt: TGTGCCAGCAGTTGGGAAGGTGGTCAGCCCCAGCATTTT

j_gene: TRBJ2-7
v_gene: TRBV6-1
d_gene: .
abundance: few
CDR3aa: CASSDGQGRSEQYF
CDR3nt: TGTGCCAGCAGTGACGGGCAGGGACGGAGCGAGCAGTACTTC

j_gene: TRBJ2-4
v_gene: TRBV4-1
d_gene: .
abundance: .
CDR3aa: CASSQAARADLAKNIQYF
CDR3nt: TGCGCCAGCAGCCAAGCCGCAAGGGCAGACCTAGCCAAAAACATTCAGTACTTC

j_gene: TRBJ1-2
v_gene: TRBV7-2
d_gene: .
abundance: many
CDR3aa: CASSLDQVSTYGYTF
CDR3nt: TGTGCCAGCAGCTTAGATCAGGTTTCAACCTATGGCTACACCTTC

j_gene: TRBJ1-6
v_gene: TRBV10-3
d_gene: .
abundance: many
CDR3aa: CAIGKGLANSPLHF
CDR3nt: TGTGCCATCGGCAAGGGCTTAGCTAATTCACCCCTCCACTTT

j_gene: TRBJ2-1
v_gene: TRBV5-1
d_gene: .
abundance: many
CDR3aa: CASSLFGNYNEQFF
CDR3nt: TGCGCCAGCAGCTTGTTTGGGAACTACAATGAGCAGTTCTTC

j_gene: TRBJ2-3
v_gene: TRBV7-9
d_gene: .
abundance: few
CDR3aa: CASSPMGGDTQYF
CDR3nt: TGTGCCAGCAGCCCCATGGGGGGAGATACGCAGTATTTT

j_gene: TRBJ2-3
v_gene: TRBV5-1
d_gene: TRBD2
abundance: many
CDR3aa: CASSTSGTSGRDTQYF
CDR3nt: TGCGCCAGCAGTACTTCCGGGACTAGCGGGAGAGATACGCAGTATTTT

j_gene: TRBJ2-1
v_gene: TRBV10-3
d_gene: .
abundance: few
CDR3aa: CAISDIGREQFF
CDR3nt: TGTGCCATCAGTGACATTGGGCGGGAGCAGTTCTTC

j_gene: TRBJ1-4
v_gene: TRBV5-1
d_gene: .
abundance: few
CDR3aa: CASSVGAAGEKLFF
CDR3nt: TGCGCCAGCAGCGTCGGGGCGGCGGGGGAAAAACTGTTTTTT

j_gene: TRBJ2-1
v_gene: TRBV12-3/TRBV12-4
d_gene: TRBD2
abundance: many
CDR3aa: CASSFPVWASGKHNEQFF
CDR3nt: TGTGCCAGCAGTTTCCCCGTGTGGGCTAGCGGAAAGCACAATGAGCAGTTCTTC

j_gene: TRBJ2-3
v_gene: TRBV4-1
d_gene: TRBD2
abundance: .
CDR3aa: CASSQDRRTSGRTDTQYF
CDR3nt: TGCGCCAGCAGCCAAGATCGGCGTACTAGCGGGCGCACAGATACGCAGTATTTT

j_gene: TRBJ1-1
v_gene: TRBV5-1
d_gene: TRBD1
abundance: many
CDR3aa: CASSSTGTGNTEAFF
CDR3nt: TGCGCCAGCAGCTCTACCGGGACAGGGAACACTGAAGCTTTCTTT

j_gene: TRBJ2-3
v_gene: TRBV29-1
d_gene: .
abundance: .
CDR3aa: CSVEWSGRAADTQYF
CDR3nt: TGCAGCGTTGAGTGGTCCGGCAGGGCCGCAGATACGCAGTATTTT

j_gene: TRBJ2-1
v_gene: TRBV2
d_gene: TRBD1
abundance: .
CDR3aa: CASSLYGQGAYEQFF
CDR3nt: TGTGCCAGCAGTCTCTACGGACAGGGGGCTTATGAGCAGTTCTTC

j_gene: TRBJ2-2
v_gene: TRBV5-4
d_gene: .
abundance: .
CDR3aa: CASSGQRELFF
CDR3nt: TGTGCCAGCAGTGGACAGCGGGAGCTGTTTTTT

j_gene: TRBJ2-1
v_gene: TRBV18
d_gene: .
abundance: .
CDR3aa: CASSPTGNNEQFF
CDR3nt: TGTGCCAGCTCACCGACAGGCAACAATGAGCAGTTCTTC

j_gene: TRBJ2-5
v_gene: TRBV24-1
d_gene: .
abundance: .
CDR3aa: CATSDSQGRQETQYF
CDR3nt: TGTGCCACCAGTGATTCGCAGGGTCGGCAAGAGACCCAGTACTTC

j_gene: TRBJ1-1
v_gene: TRBV20-1
d_gene: TRBD1
abundance: few
CDR3aa: CSARDQGGGGILTEAFF
CDR3nt: TGCAGTGCTAGAGATCAGGGGGGCGGGGGGATTCTTACTGAAGCTTTCTTT

j_gene: TRBJ2-1
v_gene: TRBV5-1
d_gene: TRBD2
abundance: .
CDR3aa: CASSLLAGETYNEQFF
CDR3nt: TGCGCCAGCAGCTTGTTAGCGGGAGAGACATACAATGAGCAGTTCTTC

j_gene: TRBJ2-5
v_gene: TRBV12-3/TRBV12-4
d_gene: .
abundance: few
CDR3aa: CASSVHIGTQYF
CDR3nt: TGTGCCAGCAGTGTACATATCGGGACCCAGTACTTC

j_gene: TRBJ2-4
v_gene: TRBV15
d_gene: .
abundance: .
CDR3aa: CATSRDGEGAEAKNIQYF
CDR3nt: TGTGCCACCAGCAGAGATGGGGAAGGGGCTGAGGCCAAAAACATTCAGTACTTC

j_gene: TRBJ2-3
v_gene: TRBV12-3/TRBV12-4
d_gene: TRBD2
abundance: few
CDR3aa: CASSSGASGSGSDTQYF
CDR3nt: TGTGCCAGCAGTTCAGGAGCTAGCGGGAGTGGCTCAGATACGCAGTATTTT

j_gene: TRBJ2-5
v_gene: TRBV29-1
d_gene: TRBD1
abundance: many
CDR3aa: CSVIRTGGSGETQYF
CDR3nt: TGCAGCGTGATTCGGACAGGGGGCTCGGGAGAGACCCAGTACTTC

j_gene: TRBJ1-2
v_gene: TRBV7-2
d_gene: .
abundance: .
CDR3aa: CASSPSEGYGYTF
CDR3nt: TGTGCCAGCAGCCCCAGTGAGGGGTATGGCTACACCTTC

j_gene: TRBJ2-3
v_gene: TRBV5-4
d_gene: TRBD2
abundance: few
CDR3aa: CASSLRGLAGGPDTQYF
CDR3nt: TGTGCCAGCAGCTTGCGGGGACTAGCGGGAGGGCCGGATACGCAGTATTTT

j_gene: TRBJ2-1
v_gene: TRBV7-8
d_gene: TRBD2
abundance: few
CDR3aa: CASRKTSGSTFDEQFF
CDR3nt: TGTGCCAGCAGAAAGACTAGCGGGAGTACCTTCGATGAGCAGTTCTTC

j_gene: TRBJ1-2
v_gene: TRBV5-5
d_gene: .
abundance: few
CDR3aa: CASSRTRGNNYGYTF
CDR3nt: TGTGCCAGCAGCCGAACCCGGGGTAACAACTATGGCTACACCTTC

j_gene: TRBJ1-6
v_gene: TRBV7-9
d_gene: TRBD1
abundance: many
CDR3aa: CASSFQQGTPLHF
CDR3nt: TGTGCCAGCAGCTTTCAACAGGGGACACCCCTCCACTTT

j_gene: TRBJ1-6
v_gene: TRBV12-3/TRBV12-4
d_gene: .
abundance: few
CDR3aa: CASSWAGSQSPLHF
CDR3nt: TGTGCCAGCAGTTGGGCAGGGTCTCAATCACCCCTCCACTTT

j_gene: TRBJ2-5
v_gene: TRBV12-3/TRBV12-4
d_gene: .
abundance: .
CDR3aa: CASRPGGETQYF
CDR3nt: TGTGCCAGCAGACCGGGCGGGGAGACCCAGTACTTC